What follows are 20 T cell receptor beta chains derived from one specimen sequenced in a study of shared clonotypes between healthy human individuals. Sequencing was performed with immunoSEQ multiplex PCR; in TCRdb, only in-frame clones are kept and a portion is missing. The data hold about 2.2 million clones, with about 93% observed a single time. In the naive CD8 group, cells lacked CD45RO and were positively selected for CCR7, so terminally differentiated effector memory CD45RA+ cells were left out. The material sequenced was naive CD8+ T cells from PBMCs. These receptors all come from a young man in good health. Some clones in this sample may be carry-over from other donors' samples.

This clone was found a few times. CDR3 sequence: CASSHNEKLFF. CDR3 nucleotides: TGTGCCAGCAGCCATAATGAAAAACTGTTTTTT. This sequence joins TRBV27 and TRBJ1-4, with D unresolved. The V end was cut by 6 bases, the J end by 4 bases, with 3 bases between. This CDR3 region has 11 residues. The V gene's germline CDR1 is MNHEY and CDR2 SMNVEV (reference sequence). The whole variable domain, remainder taken from reference TRBV27 and TRBJ1-4, is EAQVTQNPRYLITVTGKKLTVTCSQNMNHEYMSWYRQDPGLGLRQIYYSMNVEVTDKGDVPEGYKVSRKEKRNFPLILESPSPNQTSLYFCASSHNEKLFFGSGTQLSVL.

V gene TRBV11-1 combines with J gene TRBJ1-2; weak D call: TRBD1 (5 bases). The V gene lost 1 base and the J gene lost 4 bases, with 13 bases spanning the gap. The CDR3 extends over 15 amino acids. Germline-derived CDR1 and CDR2 are SGHAT and FQDESV (reference sequence). Here the CDR3 DNA reads TGTGCCAGCAGCTTAGACGGGGACGCCATCTATGGCTACACCTTC. Its translation is CASSLDGDAIYGYTF.

This chain joins TRBV4-1 and TRBJ2-2, with a possible D match to TRBD2 (5 bases). Germline V gives CDR1 MGHRA, CDR2 YSYEKL. V lost 4 bases and J 0 bases, leaving 15 bases between the germline ends. The CDR3 consists of 17 residues. The CDR3 loop reads CASSPRSGTANTGELFF. The DNA for the CDR3 is TGCGCCAGCAGCCCGCGATCGGGAACGGCGAACACCGGGGAGCTGTTTTTT.

The rearrangement links TRBV6-5 to TRBJ2-7; 8 bases map to TRBD2. CDR1 and CDR2 (germline): MNHEY, SVGAGI. With 0 bases clipped from V and 5 bases from J, the junction kept 6 bases outside the gene matches. The CDR3 extends over 15 amino acids. The CDR3 coding sequence is TGTGCCAGCAGTTACTCCCGCGGGAGGTACGACGAGCAGTACTTC. This codes for CASSYSRGRYDEQYF.

The chain joins TRBV7-9 to TRBJ1-2; D gene unclear. Germline CDR1 reads SEHNR; CDR2 reads FQNEAQ (reference sequence). The CDR3 covers 14 residues. The V end was cut by 8 bases, the J end by 8 bases, with 21 bases between. For the CDR3, the DNA is TGTGCCAGCCGCGCCGGGGTAGTAGATCTGGGCTACACCTTC. Protein sequence: CASRAGVVDLGYTF.

The chain recombines TRBV5-4 with TRBJ2-1, with 8 bases lining up with TRBD2. Germline V gene sequence: CDR1 SGHNT, CDR2 YYREEE (reference sequence). V shed 0 bases and J 8 bases; nucleotides not matched to a gene: 7. This CDR3 region has 15 residues. For the CDR3, the DNA is TGTGCCAGCAGCTTGGGTGTAGCGGGAAGCGATGAGCAGTTCTTC. Translation gives CASSLGVAGSDEQFF.

This clone appeared once. CDR3 residues: CASSLAASGYEQYF. The CDR3 DNA sequence: TGTGCCAGCAGCTTAGCGGCTAGCGGCTACGAGCAGTACTTC. This chain links TRBV7-7 with TRBJ2-7; 7 nucleotides line up with TRBD2. Germline V CDR1 and CDR2: SSHAT, FNYEAQ (reference sequence). V lost 0 bases to trimming and J lost 3 bases; unmatched junction nucleotides: 2. This CDR3 has 14 residues.

About this clone: In the same sample, other DNA sequences code for this CDR3. The V gene is TRBV27, the J gene TRBJ1-1, with no clear D. The CDR3 consists of 14 residues. V dropped 3 bases and J dropped 2 bases, with 10 bases sitting between them. Germline lookup yields CDR1 MNHEY and CDR2 SMNVEV (reference sequence). For the CDR3, the DNA is TGTGCCAGCAGTTTGAACGGGGTTAACACTGAAGCTTTCTTT. Translating it yields CASSLNGVNTEAFF.

V is TRBV5-4 and J is TRBJ2-7; a weak D match, TRBD1 (5 bases). Germline CDR1 reads SGHNT; CDR2 reads YYREEE (reference sequence). V gave up 3 bases and J gave up 2 bases, with 12 bases separating them. The CDR3 runs 14 residues. CDR3 residues: CASSSGLTAYEQYF. The CDR3 DNA follows: TGTGCCAGCAGCTCGGGTTTGACAGCCTACGAGCAGTACTTC. The full variable domain, in which reference TRBV5-4 and TRBJ2-7 provide the parts outside the CDR3, is ETGVTQSPTHLIKTRGQQVTLRCSSQSGHNTVSWYQQALGQGPQFIFQYYREEENGRGNFPPRFSGLQFPNYSSELNVNALELDDSALYLCASSSGLTAYEQYFGPGTRLTVT.

This sequence joins TRBV9 and TRBJ2-1; 9 bases line up with TRBD1. Germline V gene sequence: CDR1 SGDLS, CDR2 YYNGEE. V shed 4 bases and J 2 bases; nucleotides not matched to a gene: 7. The CDR3 is made up of 16 amino acids. CDR3 sequence reads: CASSSNRGRPYNEQFF. CDR3 DNA sequence: TGTGCCAGCAGCTCCAACAGGGGGCGCCCCTACAATGAGCAGTTCTTC.

The V and J genes are TRBV6-5 and TRBJ2-7, with D unresolved. V lost 1 base to trimming and J lost 1 base, with 8 bases between them. In germline, CDR1 is MNHEY, CDR2 SVGAGI. The CDR3 has 14 amino acids. As DNA, the CDR3 is TGTGCCAGCAGTTACTACCGGACGTCCTACGAGCAGTACTTC. It specifies CASSYYRTSYEQYF.

V is TRBV9 and J is TRBJ2-5, with D possibly being TRBD1 (5 bases). This CDR3 is 16 amino acids long. Germline loops: CDR1 SGDLS, CDR2 YYNGEE. Trimming removed 0 bases from V and 7 bases from J, with 19 bases in between. CDR3 loop: CASSVGGRDPLGTQYF. The CDR3 bases are TGTGCCAGCAGCGTAGGGGGCAGGGATCCCCTAGGGACCCAGTACTTC. The full variable domain, rest sourced from reference TRBV9 and TRBJ2-5, is DSGVTQTPKHLITATGQRVTLRCSPRSGDLSVYWYQQSLDQGLQFLIQYYNGEERAKGNILERFSAQQFPDLHSELNLSSLELGDSALYFCASSVGGRDPLGTQYFGPGTRLLVL.

This chain links TRBV4-3 with TRBJ2-3, with 10 bases fitting TRBD2. This CDR3 region has 15 residues. Germline CDR1 reads LGHNA; CDR2 reads YSLEER. The J segment lost 5 bases and the V segment lost 4 bases, leaving 6 bases of the junction unmatched. This chain's CDR3 is CASSRGSGREDTQYF. The CDR3 DNA sequence: TGCGCCAGCAGCCGAGGCAGCGGGAGGGAAGATACGCAGTATTTT.

The V call is TRBV18, the J call TRBJ2-2; TRBD2 might be the D (8 bases). CDR1 and CDR2 from the germline V gene are KGHSH and LQKENI. The CDR3 extends over 17 amino acids. V shed 3 bases and J shed 2 bases, with 16 bases lying between them. In nucleotides, the CDR3 is TGTGCCAGCTCACCTAGCGGGACAGTTCAAAACACCGGGGAGCTGTTTTTT. Protein sequence: CASSPSGTVQNTGELFF.

The rearrangement joins TRBV5-8 to TRBJ2-7, with a possible D match to TRBD1 (6 bases). V lost 1 base to trimming and J lost 7 bases, with 9 bases between them. CDR1 SGHTS and CDR2 YDEGEE come from the germline V gene. CDR3 length: 12 residues. The CDR3: CASSLPRGEQYF. The CDR3, as DNA: TGTGCCAGCAGCTTGCCGAGGGGGGAGCAGTACTTC.

The CDR3 region has the DNA TGCGCCAGCAGCTTAGCCCCATTCTACGAGCAGTACTTC. Amino acid sequence: CASSLAPFYEQYF. This sequence joins TRBV5-1 and TRBJ2-7; D ambiguous. This CDR3 has 13 amino acids. The V end was cut by 2 bases, the J end by 3 bases, with 9 bases between. Per the germline V gene, CDR1 is SGHRS and CDR2 is YFSETQ.

The rearrangement links TRBV9 to TRBJ2-2; 12 nucleotides line up with TRBD2. The CDR3 is 16 amino acids. Germline V gives CDR1 SGDLS, CDR2 YYNGEE. Trimming cost V 3 bases and J 6 bases; bases outside gene matches: 6. CDR3 amino acids: CASSAPLAGGSGELFF. As DNA, the CDR3 is TGTGCCAGCAGCGCCCCGCTAGCGGGAGGGTCCGGGGAGCTGTTTTTT.

The genes are TRBV30 and TRBJ1-1; D possibly corresponds to TRBD1 (6 bases). The CDR3 runs 12 residues. Per the germline V gene, CDR1 is GTSNPN and CDR2 is SVGIG (reference sequence). The V and J ends lost 0 bases and 6 bases respectively, with 8 bases between them. CDR3 sequence (DNA): TGTGCCTGGAGTGTAGGACAGTCTGAAGCTTTCTTT. Encoded protein: CAWSVGQSEAFF.

V usage is TRBV29-1 and J usage is TRBJ1-1; D not certain. The CDR3 runs to 12 residues. Trimming pared 3 bases from V and 6 bases from J, leaving 11 bases between. Germline lookup yields CDR1 SQVTM and CDR2 ANQGSEA. The CDR3 reads CSVDSGQAEAFF. In DNA form, the CDR3 reads TGCAGCGTTGATTCGGGTCAGGCTGAAGCTTTCTTT.

This chain joins TRBV7-2 and TRBJ1-2; TRBD1 might be the D (5 bases). Trimming removed 6 bases at V and 3 bases at J, with 11 bases between. This CDR3 comprises 13 residues. CDR1 and CDR2 from the germline V gene are SGHTA and FQGNSA. CDR3 region: CASRPTGYYGYTF. CDR3 sequence (DNA): TGTGCCAGCAGACCCACAGGATACTATGGCTACACCTTC. Based on the CDR3 plus reference TRBV7-2 and TRBJ1-2, the full variable domain is GAGVSQSPSNKVTEKGKDVELRCDPISGHTALYWYRQSLGQGLEFLIYFQGNSAPDKSGLPSDRFSAERTGGSVSTLTIQRTQQEDSAVYLCASRPTGYYGYTFGSGTRLTVV.